This TCR beta chain was recovered during a study of T-cell memory formation after mild COVID-19. Study results and caveats: Memory from before infection featured some responding clones, which suggests cross-reactive memory joined.

From the 5' RACE reads, TCRdb called clonotypes with MiXCR, one entry per CDR3 protein. The sample includes around 510,000 distinct CDR3 sequences, less than 25% of them seen just once. This clonotype was seen only a few times. Antigen unknown. This CDR3 has 16 amino acids. The V gene end was trimmed by 5 bases and the J gene end by 5 bases; junction bases not matched to a gene: 14. The J gene is TRBJ1-2, the V gene TRBV12-3 or TRBV12-4; 7 nucleotides match TRBD1. The sequence derives from an adult woman who had mild COVID-19 (a few samples of this study predate the infection). Cell type and time point are not known. Material: PBMCs or a T cell subset sorted from them (not recorded which). Here the CDR3 reads CASSLQGTLARYGYTF. CDR3 in DNA: TGTGCCAGCAGTCTACAGGGGACACTTGCTAGATATGGCTACACCTTC.